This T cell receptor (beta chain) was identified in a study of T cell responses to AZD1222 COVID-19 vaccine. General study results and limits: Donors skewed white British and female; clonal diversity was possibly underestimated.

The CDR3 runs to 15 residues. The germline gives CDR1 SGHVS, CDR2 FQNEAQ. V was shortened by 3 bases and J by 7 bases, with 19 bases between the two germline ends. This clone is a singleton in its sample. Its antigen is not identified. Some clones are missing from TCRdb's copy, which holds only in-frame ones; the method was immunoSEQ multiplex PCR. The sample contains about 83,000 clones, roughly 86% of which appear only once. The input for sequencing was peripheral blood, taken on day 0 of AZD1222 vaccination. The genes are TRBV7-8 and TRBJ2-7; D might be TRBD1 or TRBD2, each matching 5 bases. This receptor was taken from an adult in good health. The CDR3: CASSFGALASQEQYF. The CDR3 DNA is TGTGCCAGCAGCTTTGGGGCCTTGGCTAGCCAGGAGCAGTACTTC.